The TCR beta chain under discussion was sequenced for a study of glioma-infiltrating T cells after dendritic cell vaccination. Study in general: Autologous tumor lysate-pulsed dendritic cell vaccination was given between about 2002 and 2013.

TCRdb's copy holds only in-frame clones and misses some; the assay was immunoSEQ multiplex PCR. This sample has 95,000 to 110,000 clones, with roughly 79% found just once. Trimming shortened V by 1 base and J by 6 bases, and 6 bases separated the two germline ends. CDR3 length: 12 amino acids. Germline V CDR1 and CDR2: SGHAT, FQNNGV. Source: blood, taken before dendritic cell vaccination. The clonotype originates from a human donor with glioblastoma. The J gene is TRBJ1-1, the V gene TRBV11-2; D gene unclear. CDR3 residues: CASSLAGAEAFF. The CDR3 nucleotides are TGTGCCAGCAGCTTAGCGGGAGCTGAAGCTTTCTTT.